What follows is one T cell receptor beta chain and its context. These data are taken from a study of blood T cell repertoires in COVID-19. Looking at the study overall: Sample material is recorded as cDNA or gDNA derived from T cells, B-cell-depleted T cells, or PBMCs.

Clinical history as reported by participants underpinned cohort assignment. A case of COVID-19 had been met by exposed participants within 2 weeks before study entry. Authors' analysis steps: Estimated nucleated cell counts came from reference gene primer amplification. Profiling relied on immunoSEQ multiplex PCR, and the TCRdb table lists in-frame clones only, not all of them. The DNA was the basis for D and trimming; V, J and clone size are from that table. The sample yields about 140,000 clones, about 84% seen once. Sequencing used PBMCs or T cells enriched from blood (not recorded which). The sequence was collected from a woman aged 18 to 35 who had been exposed to COVID-19.

Written as DNA, the CDR3 is TGTGCCAGTAGTCTGCGAAGCAGGGGATTGATTACTGAAGCTTTCTTT. This encodes CASSLRSRGLITEAFF. This chain uses TRBV19 with TRBJ1-1; tentatively, D is TRBD1 (6 bases). V shed 5 bases and J shed 5 bases, with 21 bases lying between them. This CDR3 has 16 amino acids. Germline CDR1 LNHDA, CDR2 SQIVND (reference sequence).